Presented here are 30 T cell receptor beta chains from one specimen sequenced in a study of CD8 T cells in Susac syndrome. RNA totalling about 0.45 to 1 ug underwent reverse transcription with random hexamers. TCRdb itself ran the immunoSEQ multiplex PCR reads through MiXCR, one entry per CDR3 protein. The sample holds some 150,000 distinct CDR3 sequences, approximately 94% seen once. Sequenced material: CD8+ T cells from PBMCs. Receptors originate from a human donor with multiple sclerosis.

V usage is TRBV27 and J usage is TRBJ1-1; no firm D call. This CDR3 contains 13 residues. Germline V gives CDR1 MNHEY, CDR2 SMNVEV (reference sequence). The V gene lost 3 bases and the J gene lost 1 base, with 6 bases spanning the gap. CDR3 bases: TGTGCCAGCAGTTTCGGAGAGAACACTGAAGCTTTCTTT. Translating it yields CASSFGENTEAFF.

This clonotype was seen just once. CDR3 protein: CASSLVGDEQYF. Here the CDR3 DNA reads TGTGCCAGCAGCTTAGTTGGGGACGAGCAGTACTTC. The chain combines TRBV7-9 with TRBJ2-7; D not resolved. In germline, CDR1 is SEHNR, CDR2 FQNEAQ (reference sequence). This CDR3 spans 12 amino acids. V lost 1 base, J lost 5 bases, and 6 bases lay in between. The whole variable domain, filled in from reference TRBV7-9 and TRBJ2-7, reads DTGVSQNPRHKITKRGQNVTFRCDPISEHNRLYWYRQTLGQGPEFLTYFQNEAQLEKSRLLSDRFSAERPKGSFSTLEIQRTEQGDSAMYLCASSLVGDEQYFGPGTRLTVT.

J is TRBJ1-2 and V is TRBV20-1; D may be TRBD1 (5 bases). The CDR3 totals 15 residues. CDR1 and CDR2 (germline): DFQATT, SNEGSKA (reference sequence). V was cut by 6 bases and J by 1 base, with 18 bases left in between. Written as DNA, the CDR3 is TGCAGTGCCCCAGAGGCAGGGAACAATAACTATGGCTACACCTTC. Translated: CSAPEAGNNNYGYTF.

The chain couples TRBV29-1 to TRBJ2-1; TRBD1 agrees at 8 bases. The CDR3 covers 17 residues. V gave up 4 bases and J gave up 10 bases; unmatched junction bases: 21. Looked up from germline, CDR1 is SQVTM and CDR2 is ANQGSEA. The CDR3 nucleotides are TGCAGCGTTGTAGCCCGGGGGAAGGACAGGGCGATAGGGGAGCAGTTCTTC. This gives the protein CSVVARGKDRAIGEQFF.

The rearrangement uses TRBV9 and TRBJ2-7; TRBD1 might be the D (6 bases). Germline loops: CDR1 SGDLS, CDR2 YYNGEE. The CDR3 has 14 amino acids. With 0 bases removed from V and 4 bases from J, the gap between germline ends came to 11 bases. The CDR3 nucleotides read TGTGCCAGCAGCGTAGGACGGACAGCATACGAGCAGTACTTC. Encoded protein: CASSVGRTAYEQYF.

V gene TRBV7-9 combines with J gene TRBJ2-3; 9 bases align to TRBD2. The CDR3 contains 17 residues. Looked up from germline, CDR1 is SEHNR and CDR2 is FQNEAQ (reference sequence). V lost 6 bases, J lost 2 bases, and 12 bases stayed unmatched. DNA for the CDR3: TGTGCCAGCAGAAAACCCACCGTAGCGGGGGCCACAGATACGCAGTATTTT. Its translation: CASRKPTVAGATDTQYF. The variable domain in full, with the rest retrieved from reference TRBV7-9 and TRBJ2-3, is DTGVSQNPRHKITKRGQNVTFRCDPISEHNRLYWYRQTLGQGPEFLTYFQNEAQLEKSRLLSDRFSAERPKGSFSTLEIQRTEQGDSAMYLCASRKPTVAGATDTQYFGPGTRLTVL.

V is TRBV6-2 or TRBV6-3 and J is TRBJ1-2, with D perhaps matching TRBD1 (6 bases). The germline gives CDR1 MNHEY, CDR2 SVGEGT. CDR3 length: 14 residues. V gave up 6 bases and J gave up 5 bases, with 16 bases separating them. As DNA, the CDR3 is TGTGCCAGCAGCCCTACCACAGGGAGGTATGGCTACACCTTC. Protein sequence: CASSPTTGRYGYTF.

The chain links TRBV19 to TRBJ1-2, with D perhaps TRBD1 (6 bases). This CDR3 spans 13 amino acids. Germline V gene lookup returns CDR1 LNHDA and CDR2 SQIVND (reference sequence). V shed 5 bases and J shed 6 bases, with 13 bases lying between them. Written as DNA, the CDR3 is TGTGCCAGTAGTCCAACAGGGTCCCATGGCTACACCTTC. Its translation is CASSPTGSHGYTF. Drawing the rest from reference TRBV19 and TRBJ1-2, the complete variable domain is DGGITQSPKYLFRKEGQNVTLSCEQNLNHDAMYWYRQDPGQGLRLIYYSQIVNDFQKGDIAEGYSVSREKKESFPLTVTSAQKNPTAFYLCASSPTGSHGYTFGSGTRLTVV.

CDR3 sequence (DNA): TGTGCCAGCAGTGGGACGGGTGGCTACACCTTC. Amino acid sequence: CASSGTGGYTF. The chain is built from TRBV2 and TRBJ1-2; D not resolved. The V gene's germline CDR1 is SNHLY and CDR2 FYNNEI. The CDR3 is made up of 11 amino acids. With 4 bases removed from V and 7 bases from J, the gap between germline ends came to 7 bases. The whole variable domain, filled in from reference TRBV2 and TRBJ1-2, reads EPEVTQTPSHQVTQMGQEVILRCVPISNHLYFYWYRQILGQKVEFLVSFYNNEISEKSEIFDDQFSVERPDGSNFTLKIRSTKLEDSAMYFCASSGTGGYTFGSGTRLTVV.

This clonotype was counted between two and nine times. V usage is TRBV11-2 and J usage is TRBJ1-6; D unresolved. Germline assignment: CDR1 SGHAT and CDR2 FQNNGV. Trimming stripped 3 bases from V and 9 bases from J, with 6 bases between. There are 12 residues in the CDR3. For the CDR3, the DNA is TGTGCCAGCAGCTTTCGAGGTTCACCCCTCCACTTT. The encoded protein is CASSFRGSPLHF. Full variable domain (outside the CDR3, taken from reference TRBV11-2 and TRBJ1-6): EAGVAQSPRYKIIEKRQSVAFWCNPISGHATLYWYQQILGQGPKLLIQFQNNGVVDDSQLPKDRFSAERLKGVDSTLKIQPAKLEDSAVYLCASSFRGSPLHFGNGTRLTVT.

This chain connects TRBV15 to TRBJ2-3, with D tentatively TRBD1 (5 bases). There are 14 residues in the CDR3. Germline V gives CDR1 LNHNV, CDR2 YYDKDF (reference sequence). V gave up 9 bases and J gave up 2 bases, with 15 bases separating them. CDR3 bases: TGTGCCACGGGTGGGGCCCCTACCACAGATACGCAGTATTTT. Encoded protein: CATGGAPTTDTQYF. Drawing the rest from reference TRBV15 and TRBJ2-3, the complete variable domain is DAMVIQNPRYQVTQFGKPVTLSCSQTLNHNVMYWYQQKSSQAPKLLFHYYDKDFNNEADTPDNFQSRRPNTSFCFLDIRSPGLGDTAMYLCATGGAPTTDTQYFGPGTRLTVL.

This rearrangement joins TRBV30 to TRBJ1-1; D remains ambiguous. The V gene's germline CDR1 is GTSNPN and CDR2 SVGIG (reference sequence). The V end was cut by 3 bases, the J end by 1 base, with 6 bases between. The CDR3 is made up of 12 amino acids. The DNA for the CDR3 is TGTGCCTGGAGGTTCGGGAACACTGAAGCTTTCTTT. Its protein is CAWRFGNTEAFF.

This chain joins TRBV4-1 and TRBJ2-5; a weak D match, TRBD1 (5 bases). Deletions cut 4 bases from V and 3 bases from J, with 15 bases between. Per germline, CDR1 MGHRA and CDR2 YSYEKL. The CDR3 has 15 amino acids. The CDR3 sequence is CASSPSQGWKETQYF. The CDR3 DNA reads TGCGCCAGCAGCCCCTCGCAGGGTTGGAAAGAGACCCAGTACTTC.

V is TRBV7-6 and J is TRBJ2-5; 7 nucleotides line up with TRBD2. The length of the CDR3 is 15 residues. Germline CDR1 reads SGHVS; CDR2 reads FNYEAQ. V gave up 7 bases and J gave up 2 bases; unmatched junction bases: 10. CDR3 DNA: TGTGCCAGCACCCCACTAGCGACCAATCAAGAGACCCAGTACTTC. As protein: CASTPLATNQETQYF.

The chain combines TRBV9 with TRBJ2-1; TRBD2 matches at 8 bases. CDR3 length: 16 residues. Trimming cost V 4 bases and J 7 bases; bases outside gene matches: 13. CDR1 is SGDLS, CDR2 YYNGEE, per germline. The CDR3 nucleotides are TGTGCCAGCAGCCCCCGGGGGGGGACGGTTCCAAATGAGCAGTTCTTC. Its protein is CASSPRGGTVPNEQFF.

This chain connects TRBV29-1 to TRBJ2-1; TRBD2 might be the D (7 bases). Trimming took off 6 bases at V and 8 bases at J, with 17 bases between the two ends. The CDR3 extends over 13 amino acids. In germline, CDR1 is SQVTM, CDR2 ANQGSEA. The CDR3 is CSVRGGAGDEQFF. DNA for the CDR3: TGCAGCGTCCGAGGGGGGGCAGGAGATGAGCAGTTCTTC.

DNA for the CDR3: TGTGCCAGCAGCCCCGGGACTAGGGGAACAGATACGCAGTATTTT. It translates to CASSPGTRGTDTQYF. The V gene is TRBV27, the J gene TRBJ2-3; 8 bases agree with TRBD2. Germline trimming cut 6 bases from V and 3 bases from J; bases unmatched to any gene: 8. Germline values: CDR1 MNHEY, CDR2 SMNVEV (reference sequence). This CDR3 comprises 15 residues.

This rearrangement joins TRBV13 to TRBJ1-2, with TRBD1 as a possible D gene (5 bases). The ends were cut back, 3 bases at V and 8 bases at J, with 13 bases in the middle. Germline assignment: CDR1 PRHDT and CDR2 FYEKMQ (reference sequence). The CDR3 spans 13 residues. The CDR3 protein is CASSLGRSDGYTF. The CDR3 bases are TGTGCCAGCAGCTTGGGACGCTCAGACGGCTACACCTTC.

This clonotype was seen only a few times. The chain links TRBV7-9 to TRBJ2-1, with no clear D. V was clipped by 8 bases and J by 5 bases, with 4 bases between them. The CDR3 runs 10 residues. Germline V gene sequence: CDR1 SEHNR, CDR2 FQNEAQ (reference sequence). This chain's CDR3 is CASSDNEQFF. The CDR3 region has the DNA TGTGCCAGCTCGGACAATGAGCAGTTCTTC.

The V gene is TRBV4-3, the J gene TRBJ2-1, with unresolved D. Trimming cost V 1 base and J 3 bases, with 7 bases left between them. The CDR3 has 14 residues. Germline V lookup: CDR1 LGHNA, CDR2 YSLEER. The CDR3 bases are TGCGCCAGCAGCCAAGGGGTCAGCTACAATGAGCAGTTCTTC. Protein: CASSQGVSYNEQFF.

The chain employs TRBV6-1 and TRBJ2-1; 9 nucleotides match TRBD2. CDR3 length equals 16 residues. The V gene end was trimmed by 7 bases and the J gene end by 5 bases; junction bases not matched to a gene: 12. Germline lookup yields CDR1 MNHNS and CDR2 SASEGT. For the CDR3, the DNA is TGTGCCAGCACTGAGGTTAGCGGGGGATCCCACAATGAGCAGTTCTTC. This sequence encodes CASTEVSGGSHNEQFF.

The chain is built from TRBV5-1 and TRBJ1-1, with TRBD1 matching 7 bases. Trimming at V came to 3 bases and at J to 1 base, leaving 6 bases not matched to a gene. Looked up from germline, CDR1 is SGHRS and CDR2 is YFSETQ. The CDR3 loop spans 15 amino acids. CDR3 loop: CASSWGQQRNTEAFF. The DNA for the CDR3 is TGCGCCAGCAGCTGGGGACAGCAAAGGAACACTGAAGCTTTCTTT.

The rearrangement uses TRBV20-1 and TRBJ1-2; a weak D match, TRBD1 (6 bases). There are 11 residues in the CDR3. Germline CDR1 DFQATT, CDR2 SNEGSKA (reference sequence). The ends were cut back, 7 bases at V and 8 bases at J, with 14 bases in the middle. CDR3 sequence (DNA): TGCAGTGGACAGGAAATGGAGGGCTACACCTTC. It yields the protein CSGQEMEGYTF.

J is TRBJ1-2 and V is TRBV15; D ambiguous. Trimming left V 5 bases short and J 5 bases short, with 15 bases between. This CDR3 is built from 14 residues. Germline V CDR1 and CDR2: LNHNV, YYDKDF (reference sequence). DNA for the CDR3: TGTGCCACCAGCCGCCGGACGTCGAAGTATGGCTACACCTTC. It is translated as CATSRRTSKYGYTF.

The CDR3 sequence is CASSQMGSWEQYF. The CDR3 DNA sequence: TGTGCCAGCAGCCAGATGGGGTCGTGGGAGCAGTACTTC. This rearrangement joins TRBV5-6 to TRBJ2-7; D unclear. Deletions cut 4 bases from V and 7 bases from J, with 15 bases between. The germline V gene has CDR1 SGHDT and CDR2 YYEEEE. The CDR3 spans 13 residues.

The chain recombines TRBV27 with TRBJ1-2, with unresolved D. The CDR3 spans 13 residues. V lost 5 bases to trimming and J lost 4 bases, with 11 bases between them. Germline V gene sequence: CDR1 MNHEY, CDR2 SMNVEV (reference sequence). Here the CDR3 reads CASSKNLLYGYTF. Written as DNA, the CDR3 is TGTGCCAGCAGTAAGAACCTCCTCTATGGCTACACCTTC.

This sequence joins TRBV7-2 and TRBJ2-7; D gene ambiguous. Trimming stripped 1 base from V and 3 bases from J, with 16 bases between. Germline-derived CDR1 and CDR2 are SGHTA and FQGNSA. The CDR3 covers 16 residues. The CDR3 loop reads CASSLEATAAIYEQYF. The CDR3 DNA sequence: TGTGCCAGCAGCTTAGAGGCAACTGCGGCCATCTACGAGCAGTACTTC.

The V call is TRBV19, the J call TRBJ1-1; no definite D call. The CDR3 contains 13 residues. Germline CDR1 LNHDA, CDR2 SQIVND (reference sequence). Trimming shortened V by 1 base and J by 5 bases, and 8 bases separated the two germline ends. The CDR3 loop is CASSIAYGTEAFF. CDR3 coding DNA: TGTGCCAGTAGTATAGCTTACGGAACTGAAGCTTTCTTT.

V and J are TRBV3-1 and TRBJ2-5, with D unresolved. Germline loops: CDR1 LGHDT, CDR2 YNNKEL (reference sequence). Trimming stripped 0 bases from V and 4 bases from J, with 6 bases between. This CDR3 is built from 13 residues. The DNA for the CDR3 is TGTGCCAGCAGCCAAGATAGCAGAGAGACCCAGTACTTC. It translates to CASSQDSRETQYF.

The chain recombines TRBV19 with TRBJ2-7; D tentatively fits TRBD1 or TRBD2 (5 bases each). The CDR3 totals 14 residues. Deletions cut 5 bases from V and 5 bases from J, with 16 bases between. The germline gives CDR1 LNHDA, CDR2 SQIVND (reference sequence). CDR3 DNA: TGTGCCAGTAGTCCCGCCGAGGGGCTCAACGAGCAGTACTTC. Its protein product is CASSPAEGLNEQYF. Variable domain in full (rest from reference TRBV19 and TRBJ2-7): DGGITQSPKYLFRKEGQNVTLSCEQNLNHDAMYWYRQDPGQGLRLIYYSQIVNDFQKGDIAEGYSVSREKKESFPLTVTSAQKNPTAFYLCASSPAEGLNEQYFGPGTRLTVT.